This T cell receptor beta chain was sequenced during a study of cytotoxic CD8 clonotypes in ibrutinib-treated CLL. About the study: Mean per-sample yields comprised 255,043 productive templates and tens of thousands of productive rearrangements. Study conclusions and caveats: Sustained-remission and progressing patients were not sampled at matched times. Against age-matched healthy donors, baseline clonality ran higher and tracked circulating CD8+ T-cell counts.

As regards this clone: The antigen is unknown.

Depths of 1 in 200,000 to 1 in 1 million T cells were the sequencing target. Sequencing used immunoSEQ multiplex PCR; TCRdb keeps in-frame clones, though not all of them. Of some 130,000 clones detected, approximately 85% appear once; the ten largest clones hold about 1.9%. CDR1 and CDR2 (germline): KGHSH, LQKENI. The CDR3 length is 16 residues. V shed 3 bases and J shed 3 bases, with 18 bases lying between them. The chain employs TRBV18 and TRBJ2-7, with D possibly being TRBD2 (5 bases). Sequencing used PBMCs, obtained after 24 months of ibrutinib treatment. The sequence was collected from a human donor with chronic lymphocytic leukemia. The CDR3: CASSPPPMRGSYEQYF. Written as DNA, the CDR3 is TGTGCCAGCTCACCTCCCCCCATGCGAGGGAGCTACGAGCAGTACTTC.